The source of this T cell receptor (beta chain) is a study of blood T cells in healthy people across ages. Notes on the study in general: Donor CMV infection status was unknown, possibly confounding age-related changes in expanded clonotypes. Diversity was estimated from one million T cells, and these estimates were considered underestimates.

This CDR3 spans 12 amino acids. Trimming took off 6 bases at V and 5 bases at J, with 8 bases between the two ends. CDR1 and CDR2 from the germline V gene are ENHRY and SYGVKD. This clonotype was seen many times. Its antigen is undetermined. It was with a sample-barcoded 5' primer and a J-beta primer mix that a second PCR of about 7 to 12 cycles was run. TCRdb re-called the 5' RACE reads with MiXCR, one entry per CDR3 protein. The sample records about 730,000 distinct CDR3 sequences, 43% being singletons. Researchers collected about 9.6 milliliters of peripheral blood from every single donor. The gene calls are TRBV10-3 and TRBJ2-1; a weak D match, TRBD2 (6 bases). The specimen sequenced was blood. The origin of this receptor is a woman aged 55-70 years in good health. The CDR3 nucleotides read TGTGCCATCAGGGGCGGGGACAATGAGCAGTTCTTC. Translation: CAIRGGDNEQFF.